Below are 8 T cell receptor beta chains sequenced from a single sample in a study of CD8 T cells in ankylosing spondylitis (dated by TCRdb to 2016 to 2017). The library was built by means of 5' RACE. TCRdb lists the instrument as Illumina HiSeq 2500. TCRdb redid the processing of the public reads, applying fastp at Q25 and MiXCR, and retained in-frame beta chains. One record per CDR3 amino acid sequence lists the most common genes and DNA. The sample table contains around 150,000 distinct CDR3 sequences; only one count was recorded for 11% of them. The ten largest clonotypes hold roughly 4.5% of the sample. The material sequenced was blood, either unsorted or a sorted T cell fraction (not recorded which). The receptors originated from a female donor with ankylosing spondylitis or in good health (not recorded which).

The CDR3 region is CASSPRTGGPDTQYF. CDR3 coding DNA: TGTGCCAGCAGCCCCCGGACAGGGGGCCCAGATACGCAGTATTTT. The rearrangement joins TRBV7-2 to TRBJ2-3, with 11 bases matching TRBD1. Germline V gene lookup returns CDR1 SGHTA and CDR2 FQGNSA. Germline trimming cut 5 bases from V and 4 bases from J; bases unmatched to any gene: 5. The CDR3 covers 15 residues. The full variable domain, with the rest looked up from reference TRBV7-2 and TRBJ2-3, is GAGVSQSPSNKVTEKGKDVELRCDPISGHTALYWYRQSLGQGLEFLIYFQGNSAPDKSGLPSDRFSAERTGGSVSTLTIQRTQQEDSAVYLCASSPRTGGPDTQYFGPGTRLTVL.

This clonotype was observed at least ten times. The rearrangement joins TRBV12-3 or TRBV12-4 to TRBJ2-3; 7 positions agree with TRBD2. V lost 5 bases to trimming and J lost 2 bases; unmatched junction nucleotides: 13. This CDR3 has 17 residues. The CDR3 DNA reads TGTGCCAGCAGTCCCATCCCAGCGGGGTCTGACACAGATACGCAGTATTTT. Residues: CASSPIPAGSDTDTQYF.

This clonotype has ten or more counts. The gene calls are TRBV20-1 and TRBJ1-2, with a possible D match to TRBD1 (6 bases). CDR1 is DFQATT, CDR2 SNEGSKA, per germline (reference sequence). This CDR3 has 13 residues. Trimming removed 7 bases at V and 1 base at J, with 13 bases between. The CDR3 reads CSVPDRNNYGYTF. The CDR3 bases are TGCAGTGTACCGGACAGAAATAACTATGGCTACACCTTC.

Many counts were recorded for this clonotype. The J gene is TRBJ2-7, the V gene TRBV20-1, with a weak D call TRBD2 (6 bases). Trimming removed 3 bases from V and 4 bases from J, with 22 bases in between. The CDR3 runs to 16 residues. Germline values: CDR1 DFQATT, CDR2 SNEGSKA (reference sequence). This chain's CDR3 is CSASGGPRWTTYEQYF. The CDR3 DNA follows: TGCAGTGCTAGCGGAGGGCCAAGATGGACTACGTACGAGCAGTACTTC.

This clonotype has more than one count but fewer than ten. The chain combines TRBV3-1 with TRBJ1-5; D is unclear. The CDR3 consists of 13 residues. The germline V gene encodes CDR1 LGHDT and CDR2 YNNKEL (reference sequence). V shed 1 base and J shed 8 bases, with 9 bases lying between them. DNA of the CDR3: TGTGCCAGCAGCCAAGGAATCGCCAAGCCCCAGCATTTT. This encodes CASSQGIAKPQHF.

This clonotype was counted at least ten times. The chain links TRBV3-1 to TRBJ1-1; perhaps TRBD1 as D (5 bases). Trimming cost V 0 bases and J 4 bases, with 12 bases left between them. The CDR3 spans 15 residues. The germline V gene has CDR1 LGHDT and CDR2 YNNKEL (reference sequence). Here the CDR3 DNA reads TGTGCCAGCAGCCAAGATGGGGGGATGGGCACTGAAGCTTTCTTT. Translating it yields CASSQDGGMGTEAFF.

This clonotype was seen ten or more times. The chain recombines TRBV10-3 with TRBJ2-3; the D gene is possibly TRBD1 (6 bases). This CDR3 is 16 amino acids long. Germline CDR1 and CDR2: ENHRY and SYGVKD. V lost 3 bases and J 2 bases, leaving 15 bases between the germline ends. This chain's CDR3 is CAISEVQGEATDTQYF. The CDR3, as DNA: TGTGCCATCAGTGAAGTACAGGGAGAAGCCACAGATACGCAGTATTTT.

This clonotype was detected ten times or more. This chain joins TRBV7-8 and TRBJ2-7; no firm D call. The germline V gene encodes CDR1 SGHVS and CDR2 FQNEAQ. The V gene lost 5 bases and the J gene lost 1 base, with 6 bases spanning the gap. The CDR3 has 12 residues. DNA for the CDR3: TGTGCCAGCAGCCTTATGTCCTACGAGCAGTACTTC. As protein: CASSLMSYEQYF.